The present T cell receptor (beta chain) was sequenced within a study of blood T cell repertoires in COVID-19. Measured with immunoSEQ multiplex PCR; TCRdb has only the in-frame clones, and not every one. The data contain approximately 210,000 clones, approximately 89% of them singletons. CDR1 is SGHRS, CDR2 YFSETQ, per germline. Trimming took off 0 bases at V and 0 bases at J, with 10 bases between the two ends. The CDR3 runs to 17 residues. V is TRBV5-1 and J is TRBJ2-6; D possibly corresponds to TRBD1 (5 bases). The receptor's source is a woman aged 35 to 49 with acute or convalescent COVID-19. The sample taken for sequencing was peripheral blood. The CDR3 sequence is CASSLAAGSSGANVLTF. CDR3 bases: TGCGCCAGCAGCTTGGCGGCAGGGTCCTCTGGGGCCAACGTCCTGACTTTC. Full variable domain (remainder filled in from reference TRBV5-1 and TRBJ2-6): KAGVTQTPRYLIKTRGQQVTLSCSPISGHRSVSWYQQTPGQGLQFLFEYFSETQRNKGNFPGRFSGRQFSNSRSEMNVSTLELGDSALYLCASSLAAGSSGANVLTFGAGSRLTVL.